Below, 6 T cell receptor beta chains from the same sample are listed, as sequenced in a study of human T cells and chemical hapten exposure. Time point described: patch test 2, 6 weeks after DPC sensitization. Described treatment: therapeutic diphenylcyclopropenone sensitization with weekly scalp DPC. TCRdb used MiXCR to reprocess the RACE reads, holding one entry per CDR3 protein. This sample carries 140,000 or so distinct CDR3 sequences, 12% of them seen once, and the ten largest clones take under 1.5%. The sequenced sample was whole blood, obtained in connection with sensitization to the hapten diphenylcyclopropenone (DPC). Source of these receptors: a woman between 45 and 60 years old with alopecia areata. Some clones in this sample may be carry-over from other donors' samples.

V is TRBV5-1 and J is TRBJ1-1; D might be TRBD1 (5 bases). Per germline, CDR1 SGHRS and CDR2 YFSETQ. The CDR3 sequence is 15 residues long. The V gene lost 0 bases and the J gene lost 0 bases, with 9 bases spanning the gap. The CDR3: CASSLAEGMNTEAFF. The CDR3, as DNA: TGCGCCAGCAGCTTGGCGGAGGGGATGAACACTGAAGCTTTCTTT.

This clonotype was seen ten or more times. Here the CDR3 DNA reads TGCAGTGCTCAGACAACGGACACTGAAGCTTTCTTT. This translates into CSAQTTDTEAFF. The V gene is TRBV20-1, the J gene TRBJ1-1; D is unresolved. Trimming pared 5 bases from V and 3 bases from J, leaving 10 bases between. CDR3 length: 12 residues. Per the germline V gene, CDR1 is DFQATT and CDR2 is SNEGSKA (reference sequence).

In its sample, this clonotype was seen many times. The chain links TRBV7-9 to TRBJ2-3; D gene uncertain. Germline V CDR1 and CDR2: SEHNR, FQNEAQ (reference sequence). V was trimmed by 8 bases and J by 4 bases, leaving 1 base between them. The CDR3 extends over 9 amino acids. CDR3 region: CASPDTQYF. The CDR3 DNA sequence: TGTGCCAGCCCAGATACGCAGTATTTT.

This clonotype appeared a few times. The chain couples TRBV11-2 to TRBJ1-1, with D tentatively TRBD1 (5 bases). This CDR3 contains 15 residues. Germline V gene sequence: CDR1 SGHAT, CDR2 FQNNGV. V was shortened by 1 base and J by 3 bases, with 12 bases between the two germline ends. The CDR3 reads CASSLGRGADTEAFF. Here the CDR3 DNA reads TGTGCCAGCAGCTTAGGAAGGGGCGCGGACACTGAAGCTTTCTTT.

This clonotype was seen a handful of times. The chain combines TRBV5-1 with TRBJ2-2, with D perhaps being TRBD1 or TRBD2 (5 bases each). The V end lost 5 bases, the J end lost 6 bases, and 11 bases lay between the germline ends. The CDR3 consists of 13 residues. Per the germline V gene, CDR1 is SGHRS and CDR2 is YFSETQ. The CDR3 nucleotides read TGCGCCAGCAGATCCCTGGGACCCGGGGAGCTGTTTTTT. Translated: CASRSLGPGELFF.

This clonotype occurred many times. The chain is built from TRBV28 and TRBJ2-6; maybe TRBD2 (5 bases). The CDR3 is 14 amino acids. Germline-derived CDR1 and CDR2 are MDHEN and SYDVKM. V lost 7 bases, J lost 4 bases, and 11 bases lay in between. This CDR3 reads CASTPGGGANVLTF. The CDR3 nucleotides are TGTGCCAGCACGCCAGGAGGAGGGGCCAACGTCCTGACTTTC.